These 16 T cell receptor beta chains share one sample of origin, sequenced in a study of cytomegalovirus exposure and HLA in healthy donors. The PCR ran on 60 Vbeta and 13 Jbeta primers. Only in-frame clones appear in the TCRdb table, and some are missing; sequencing was by immunoSEQ multiplex PCR. The sample gives about 140,000 clones, 65% to 75% of which show up once; around 4.7% is in the top ten. The specimen sequenced was PBMCs. The receptors were gathered from a man aged 60 to 75 in good health and CMV-seronegative.

The V call is TRBV29-1, the J call TRBJ1-1, with D possibly TRBD1 on 5 matching bases. CDR3 length: 10 residues. V was shortened by 4 bases and J by 10 bases, with 10 bases between the two germline ends. Germline V CDR1 and CDR2: SQVTM, ANQGSEA. CDR3 in DNA: TGCAGCGTTGTCACCAGGGCAGCTTTCTTT. Amino acids: CSVVTRAAFF.

This clone showed up just once. The chain has TRBV7-8 and TRBJ2-3; 7 positions agree with TRBD2. Germline assignment: CDR1 SGHVS and CDR2 FQNEAQ. The J segment lost 1 base and the V segment lost 7 bases, leaving 8 bases of the junction unmatched. This CDR3 is built from 15 residues. CDR3 in DNA: TGTGCCAGCAATAGTCGGCGGGAGCGCACAGATACGCAGTATTTT. Translated: CASNSRRERTDTQYF.

V usage is TRBV2 and J usage is TRBJ2-5, with a possible D match to TRBD1 (6 bases). This CDR3 is built from 14 residues. Trimming took off 8 bases at V and 4 bases at J, with 17 bases between the two ends. CDR1 SNHLY and CDR2 FYNNEI come from the germline V gene. CDR3 protein: CASARAGAGETQYF. DNA of the CDR3: TGTGCCAGCGCGAGGGCAGGGGCGGGAGAGACCCAGTACTTC. The full variable domain, completed using reference TRBV2 and TRBJ2-5, is EPEVTQTPSHQVTQMGQEVILRCVPISNHLYFYWYRQILGQKVEFLVSFYNNEISEKSEIFDDQFSVERPDGSNFTLKIRSTKLEDSAMYFCASARAGAGETQYFGPGTRLLVL.

The V call is TRBV9, the J call TRBJ2-7; possibly TRBD2 for D (5 bases). V was shortened by 0 bases and J by 6 bases, with 16 bases between the two germline ends. This CDR3 contains 15 residues. CDR1 and CDR2 (germline): SGDLS, YYNGEE. The chain's CDR3 is CASSVAWGSGSEQYF. The DNA for the CDR3 is TGTGCCAGCAGCGTAGCCTGGGGATCGGGGAGCGAGCAGTACTTC.

The chain is built from TRBV27 and TRBJ1-2; D not resolved. This CDR3 is 14 amino acids long. Germline CDR1 and CDR2: MNHEY and SMNVEV (reference sequence). The V and J ends lost 3 bases and 6 bases respectively, with 14 bases between them. CDR3 loop: CASSFAYSRDGYTF. The CDR3 DNA reads TGTGCCAGCAGTTTTGCGTATTCGAGGGATGGCTACACCTTC.

This clone has a handful of counts. The CDR3 DNA sequence: TGTGCCACCCGGTTGAACACTGAAGCTTTCTTT. This codes for CATRLNTEAFF. The gene calls are TRBV28 and TRBJ1-1; D call uncertain. In germline, CDR1 is MDHEN, CDR2 SYDVKM. The V and J ends lost 10 bases and 0 bases respectively, with 6 bases between them. The CDR3 is made up of 11 amino acids.

This clone was recorded a few times. This chain joins TRBV5-1 and TRBJ1-1; D call uncertain. Germline values: CDR1 SGHRS, CDR2 YFSETQ. V was pared by 0 bases and J by 5 bases, with 11 bases between. The CDR3 consists of 14 residues. This chain's CDR3 is CASSLDHTVTEAFF. The CDR3 region has the DNA TGCGCCAGCAGCTTGGACCATACGGTGACTGAAGCTTTCTTT.

This sequence joins TRBV27 and TRBJ1-6, with a weak D call TRBD1 (5 bases). CDR3 length: 15 amino acids. Trimming shortened V by 4 bases and J by 5 bases, and 12 bases separated the two germline ends. CDR1 and CDR2 (germline): MNHEY, SMNVEV (reference sequence). The CDR3 region has the DNA TGTGCCAGCAGTTCTGACAGAGGCCATAATTCACCCCTCCACTTT. Its translation is CASSSDRGHNSPLHF.

The chain uses TRBV6-5 and TRBJ1-1; maybe TRBD1 (6 bases). CDR3 length: 13 residues. Germline CDR1 reads MNHEY; CDR2 reads SVGAGI. V was cut by 5 bases and J by 4 bases, with 11 bases left in between. CDR3 nucleotide sequence: TGTGCCAGCAGTACAGGGATGGGCACTGAAGCTTTCTTT. Encoded protein: CASSTGMGTEAFF.

The rearrangement joins TRBV30 to TRBJ2-5; 7 bases match TRBD2. Per the germline V gene, CDR1 is GTSNPN and CDR2 is SVGIG (reference sequence). Losses at the gene ends were 0 bases for V and 1 base for J; bases not matched to a gene: 8. The CDR3 runs to 16 residues. CDR3: CAWSVQSGGIQETQYF. The CDR3 DNA reads TGTGCCTGGAGTGTACAGTCGGGAGGAATCCAAGAGACCCAGTACTTC.

This chain joins TRBV5-1 and TRBJ1-1; weak D call: TRBD1 (6 bases). The V end was cut by 3 bases, the J end by 5 bases, with 14 bases between. Germline values: CDR1 SGHRS, CDR2 YFSETQ. The CDR3 spans 14 residues. CDR3 amino acids: CASSSGQSGTEAFF. Written as DNA, the CDR3 is TGCGCCAGCAGCTCCGGACAGTCGGGGACTGAAGCTTTCTTT.

The CDR3 reads CASSSGTSDIQPQHF. The CDR3 nucleotides read TGTGCCAGTAGTTCAGGGACATCGGATATCCAGCCCCAGCATTTT. The J gene is TRBJ1-5, the V gene TRBV19; weak D call: TRBD1 (6 bases). CDR1 LNHDA and CDR2 SQIVND come from the germline V gene (reference sequence). The V gene lost 5 bases and the J gene lost 7 bases, with 18 bases spanning the gap. The CDR3 sequence is 15 residues long.

This clone was seen a handful of times. The rearrangement joins TRBV7-6 to TRBJ1-2; 7 positions agree with TRBD1. The CDR3 covers 15 residues. CDR1 SGHVS and CDR2 FNYEAQ come from the germline V gene. The V and J ends lost 0 bases and 0 bases, in that order; junction bases with no gene match: 1. Written as DNA, the CDR3 is TGTGCCAGCAGCTTAGCTCAGGGGGCTAACTATGGCTACACCTTC. It specifies CASSLAQGANYGYTF.

In its sample, this clone was seen once. The chain employs TRBV9 and TRBJ1-2; D is unclear. Trimming stripped 0 bases from V and 2 bases from J, with 8 bases between. There are 14 residues in the CDR3. Per the germline V gene, CDR1 is SGDLS and CDR2 is YYNGEE. The CDR3 here is CASSVAGRNYGYTF. Written as DNA, the CDR3 is TGTGCCAGCAGCGTAGCCGGTCGGAACTATGGCTACACCTTC.

The chain uses TRBV27 and TRBJ2-4; the match to TRBD1 covers 9 bases. The ends lost 8 bases at V and 8 bases at J; junction bases unmatched: 10. The CDR3 contains 14 residues. Germline CDR1 reads MNHEY; CDR2 reads SMNVEV (reference sequence). CDR3 amino acids: CASGPDRGTDIQYF. CDR3 sequence (DNA): TGTGCCAGCGGACCGGACAGGGGAACGGACATTCAGTACTTC.

The chain employs TRBV28 and TRBJ1-2, with 8 bases that match TRBD1. Germline values: CDR1 MDHEN, CDR2 SYDVKM. Losses at the gene ends were 5 bases for V and 4 bases for J; bases not matched to a gene: 12. CDR3 length: 16 residues. CDR3 DNA: TGTGCCAGCAGTCCCTTCTCCGGACAGGGACTCTATGGCTACACCTTC. The encoded protein is CASSPFSGQGLYGYTF.